The source of this T cell receptor beta chain is a study of cytomegalovirus exposure and HLA in healthy donors. Across the whole study: Previous work identified roughly 120 million unique TCR beta sequences from about 179 million T cells.

Germline V gene sequence: CDR1 GTSNPN, CDR2 SVGIG (reference sequence). The CDR3 extends over 11 amino acids. V lost 0 bases and J 6 bases, leaving 4 bases between the germline ends. Use of 60 Vbeta and 13 Jbeta primers characterized the PCR. The table came from immunoSEQ multiplex PCR; TCRdb's copy has only in-frame clones and leaves some out. Of around 70,000 clones listed, 72% are singletons. Sequenced material: PBMCs. This receptor was taken from a woman in her thirties or forties in good health and CMV-seropositive. The J gene is TRBJ2-3, the V gene TRBV30; the D is unclear. In nucleotides, the CDR3 is TGTGCCTGGAGTGTACAGGATACGCAGTATTTT. Its protein product is CAWSVQDTQYF.